The clone carrying this T cell receptor beta chain was observed a few times. Antigen: not known. The V gene's germline CDR1 is GTSNPN and CDR2 SVGIG (reference sequence). The CDR3 length is 11 residues. The ends were cut back, 1 base at V and 14 bases at J, with 11 bases in the middle. Method: immunoSEQ multiplex PCR; TCRdb's copy keeps in-frame clones and lacks some. The top ten hold about 1.1% of the sample, which has 130,000 or so clones, approximately 90% seen once. These data are taken from a study of T cell responses to AZD1222 COVID-19 vaccine. Overall study findings and caveats: White British ancestry dominated among donors, who included more females, and clonal diversity was possibly underestimated. The span of vaccine-associated CD4 TCRs extended across spike, with dominance at 160-218 and 743-854.

The source material was peripheral blood, sampled on day 0 of AZD1222 vaccination. This chain uses TRBV30 with TRBJ1-4; unclear D gene. The TCR sequence derives from an adult in good health. CDR3 bases: TGTGCCTGGAGTGACCCGGGATTCCTGTTTTTT. It is translated as CAWSDPGFLFF.